Shown below are 32 T cell receptor beta chains from a single sample sequenced in a study of blood T cells in healthy people across ages. The authors ran a second PCR of about 6 to 11 cycles using a sample-barcoded 5' primer and a J-beta primer mix. Via MiXCR, TCRdb re-called the 5' RACE reads, giving one row per CDR3 protein. The sample carries approximately 820,000 distinct CDR3 sequences, approximately 44% recorded once. The sample comprised blood. The source is a man in his sixties in good health.

This clonotype was recorded a few times. The CDR3 sequence: CSARDLGDSRETQYF. The CDR3 DNA sequence: TGCAGTGCTAGAGACTTAGGCGACAGTAGAGAGACCCAGTACTTC. The chain uses TRBV20-1 and TRBJ2-5; tentative D call: TRBD1 (5 bases). Looked up from germline, CDR1 is DFQATT and CDR2 is SNEGSKA (reference sequence). V was shortened by 0 bases and J by 4 bases, with 15 bases between the two germline ends. This CDR3 contains 15 residues.

V is TRBV2 and J is TRBJ1-5, with 7 bases aligning to TRBD1. Unmatched junction bases numbered 4, after V lost 3 bases and J lost 5 bases. The length of the CDR3 is 14 residues. Germline V gene sequence: CDR1 SNHLY, CDR2 FYNNEI. The CDR3 spells CASSEDRGHQPQHF. For the CDR3, the DNA is TGTGCCAGCAGTGAGGATAGGGGGCATCAGCCCCAGCATTTT.

This clonotype occurred many times. The CDR3 sequence: CASSGGTANTEAFF. CDR3 coding DNA: TGTGCCAGCAGTGGCGGGACGGCTAACACTGAAGCTTTCTTT. The J gene is TRBJ1-1, the V gene TRBV6-5, with a possible D match to TRBD1 (5 bases). The CDR3 runs to 14 residues. Between the trimmed V and J ends, which lost 5 bases and 2 bases, there was a span of 12 bases. Germline V gene lookup returns CDR1 MNHEY and CDR2 SVGAGI.

A remark on this clonotype: This may be a read error: a much more frequent sequence differs by one nucleotide. The chain joins TRBV5-1 to TRBJ2-5; 7 bases fit TRBD2. CDR3 size: 15 residues. With 0 bases clipped from V and 1 base from J, the junction kept 3 bases outside the gene matches. Germline CDR1 is SGHRS and CDR2 is YFSETQ. The CDR3 coding sequence is TGCGCCAGCAGCTTGGTGGCTAGCGGCCAAGAGACCCAGTACTTC. Protein: CASSLVASGQETQYF.

The chain combines TRBV7-2 with TRBJ1-4; 8 positions match TRBD1. This CDR3 region has 17 residues. Germline CDR1 reads SGHTA; CDR2 reads FQGNSA. J was trimmed by 2 bases and V by 6 bases; bases with no gene match: 11. CDR3 amino acids: CASRGGAGGWTNEKLFF. CDR3 in DNA: TGTGCCAGCAGGGGGGGGGCAGGGGGCTGGACTAATGAAAAACTGTTTTTT.

The V and J genes are TRBV12-3 or TRBV12-4 and TRBJ1-4, with 8 bases lining up with TRBD1. This CDR3 spans 13 amino acids. With V trimmed by 6 bases and J by 7 bases, 4 bases remained unmatched. The CDR3 protein is CASRRTGIEKLFF. The CDR3 DNA follows: TGTGCCAGCAGACGGACAGGGATTGAAAAACTGTTTTTT.

The chain uses TRBV20-1 and TRBJ1-4; maybe TRBD1 (6 bases). CDR3 length: 13 amino acids. The V end lost 6 bases, the J end lost 0 bases, and 8 bases lay between the germline ends. Looked up from germline, CDR1 is DFQATT and CDR2 is SNEGSKA (reference sequence). The CDR3 reads CSAQGTTNEKLFF. In DNA form, the CDR3 reads TGCAGTGCCCAGGGGACAACTAATGAAAAACTGTTTTTT.

The chain combines TRBV28 with TRBJ1-3; 8 bases agree with TRBD1. Trimming cost V 3 bases and J 4 bases; bases outside gene matches: 14. The V gene's germline CDR1 is MDHEN and CDR2 SYDVKM. The CDR3 loop spans 18 amino acids. Here the CDR3 reads CASSFPSSPGGTGNTIYF. As DNA, the CDR3 is TGTGCCAGCAGTTTCCCTAGTAGCCCAGGGGGCACGGGAAACACCATATATTTT.

This chain joins TRBV7-4 and TRBJ1-3; no definite D call. The CDR3 consists of 11 residues. V lost 3 bases to trimming and J lost 9 bases, with 6 bases between them. Germline-derived CDR1 and CDR2 are SGHVT and SQSDAQ. The CDR3 reads CASSLGGTIYF. In nucleotides, the CDR3 is TGTGCCAGCAGCTTGGGTGGCACCATATATTTT. Looking up the rest from reference TRBV7-4 and TRBJ1-3 gives the full variable domain: GAGVSQSPRYKVAKRGRDVALRCDSISGHVTLYWYRQTLGQGSEVLTYSQSDAQRDKSGRPSGRFSAERPERSVSTLKIQRTEQGDSAVYLCASSLGGTIYFGEGSWLTVV.

The chain has TRBV7-6 and TRBJ2-5; TRBD1 matches 7 bases. V shed 5 bases and J 1 base; nucleotides not matched to a gene: 4. This CDR3 comprises 14 residues. CDR1 is SGHVS and CDR2 is FNYEAQ in the germline V gene. The CDR3 spells CASSRDRVQETQYF. CDR3 DNA: TGTGCCAGCAGCCGCGACAGGGTCCAAGAGACCCAGTACTTC.

This clonotype was recorded a few times. The chain has TRBV6-5 and TRBJ1-5, with D perhaps TRBD1 (6 bases). Germline V gene sequence: CDR1 MNHEY, CDR2 SVGAGI. The V end lost 5 bases, the J end lost 1 base, and 12 bases lay between the germline ends. This CDR3 contains 15 residues. The CDR3 bases are TGTGCCAGCAGTACCAATCAGGGGAGCAATCAGCCCCAGCATTTT. This sequence encodes CASSTNQGSNQPQHF.

The chain has TRBV6-2 or TRBV6-3 and TRBJ2-7; 15 nucleotides agree with TRBD2. The J call may be mistaken, given a closer DNA end match to TRBJ2-4. Germline CDR1 and CDR2: MNHEY and SVGEGT. CDR3 length equals 14 residues. The CDR3 spells CASGLAGGLNIQYF. CDR3 coding DNA: TGTGCCAGCGGACTAGCGGGGGGGTTAAACATTCAGTACTTC.

The chain has TRBV25-1 and TRBJ2-3, with 7 bases fitting TRBD2. The germline V gene encodes CDR1 MGHDK and CDR2 SYGVNS. This CDR3 has 16 residues. The trim removed 1 base at V and 4 bases at J, leaving 8 bases unmatched. The CDR3 spells CASSEWEGTGPDTQYF. In nucleotides, the CDR3 is TGTGCCAGCAGTGAATGGGAGGGGACGGGTCCAGATACGCAGTATTTT.

The genes are TRBV25-1 and TRBJ2-7; 7 nucleotides match TRBD1. The V and J ends lost 7 bases and 1 base, in that order; junction bases with no gene match: 4. Germline V CDR1 and CDR2: MGHDK, SYGVNS. The CDR3 extends over 13 amino acids. The CDR3 DNA follows: TGTGCCAGCACCAGACAGGGTTCCTACGAGCAGTACTTC. Its translation is CASTRQGSYEQYF.

The chain's CDR3 is CASSAPHTSGGAGTTDTQYF. The CDR3 bases are TGTGCCAGCAGCGCCCCCCATACTAGCGGGGGGGCGGGGACCACAGATACGCAGTATTTT. The chain combines TRBV7-2 with TRBJ2-3; 13 bases map to TRBD2. Germline V gene data show CDR1 as SGHTA and CDR2 as FQGNSA. The V and J ends lost 5 bases and 2 bases, in that order; junction bases with no gene match: 16. The CDR3 is 20 amino acids.

The gene calls are TRBV11-3 and TRBJ2-3; D gene uncertain. The CDR3 totals 17 residues. Germline V CDR1 and CDR2: SGHNT, YENEEA. Deletions cut 1 base from V and 0 bases from J, with 14 bases between. The CDR3 DNA follows: TGTGCCAGCAGCTTAGCTGTGGTTACCTCTAGCACAGATACGCAGTATTTT. It specifies CASSLAVVTSSTDTQYF.

This clonotype was found a few times. The chain uses TRBV18 and TRBJ1-6, with no clear D. The CDR3 spans 15 residues. The germline V gene has CDR1 KGHSH and CDR2 LQKENI. The ends were cut back, 1 base at V and 3 bases at J, with 7 bases in the middle. CDR3 sequence: CASSPQADYNSPLHF. CDR3 DNA: TGTGCCAGCTCACCACAGGCAGACTATAATTCACCCCTCCACTTT.

V usage is TRBV4-3 and J usage is TRBJ2-1; unclear D gene. Germline V CDR1 and CDR2: LGHNA, YSLEER. V was cut by 1 base and J by 4 bases, with 11 bases left in between. This CDR3 is 15 amino acids long. CDR3 in amino acids: CASSQVNLGYNEQFF. CDR3 DNA: TGCGCCAGCAGCCAAGTGAATTTGGGTTACAATGAGCAGTTCTTC.

The chain uses TRBV7-8 and TRBJ2-4; weak D call: TRBD2 (5 bases). The tail of the sequence fits TRBJ2-7 better, so the J call may be wrong. The CDR3 extends over 16 amino acids. Germline CDR1 and CDR2: SGHVS and FQNEAQ. The CDR3 DNA reads as TGTGCCAGCAGCTTAGCGCGCTGGGAGACACTCGGCGAGCAGTACTTC. This encodes CASSLARWETLGEQYF.

The J gene is TRBJ2-6, the V gene TRBV6-2 or TRBV6-3; D ambiguous. V was shortened by 0 bases and J by 1 base, with 7 bases between the two germline ends. This CDR3 region has 16 residues. Germline CDR1 MNHEY, CDR2 SVGEGT. This chain's CDR3 is CASSYSRQSGANVLTF. CDR3 DNA: TGTGCCAGCAGTTACTCGAGGCAGTCTGGGGCCAACGTCCTGACTTTC.

This clonotype has a count of ten or more. The chain has TRBV5-1 and TRBJ1-2; the match to TRBD1 covers 7 bases. From germline, CDR1 is SGHRS and CDR2 YFSETQ. Germline trimming cut 5 bases from V and 1 base from J; bases unmatched to any gene: 5. This CDR3 has 14 amino acids. The DNA for the CDR3 is TGCGCCAGCAGAACAGGGGACGTTAACTATGGCTACACCTTC. Amino acid sequence: CASRTGDVNYGYTF.

This clonotype was detected a few times. The chain combines TRBV9 with TRBJ1-6; maybe TRBD1 (5 bases). Germline loops: CDR1 SGDLS, CDR2 YYNGEE. V shed 3 bases and J shed 3 bases, with 13 bases lying between them. This CDR3 is 16 amino acids long. The CDR3 DNA is TGTGCCAGCAGCGATGGGGGTGGGAGCTATAATTCACCCCTCCACTTT. Its translation: CASSDGGGSYNSPLHF.

The gene calls are TRBV20-1 and TRBJ1-1; D might be TRBD1 (6 bases). The V gene's germline CDR1 is DFQATT and CDR2 SNEGSKA (reference sequence). Trimming shortened V by 0 bases and J by 3 bases, and 11 bases separated the two germline ends. The CDR3 is made up of 14 amino acids. The CDR3 nucleotides are TGCAGTGCTAGAGATGGGGGGCTAGACACTGAAGCTTTCTTT. It yields the protein CSARDGGLDTEAFF.

The DNA for the CDR3 is TGTGCCAGCAGGGAGTTCTCTGATACGCAGTATTTT. The encoded protein is CASREFSDTQYF. The chain carries TRBV2 and TRBJ2-3; D gene ambiguous. Germline CDR1 is SNHLY and CDR2 is FYNNEI. The CDR3 loop spans 12 amino acids. The V and J ends lost 6 bases and 6 bases respectively, with 10 bases between them.

V usage is TRBV5-6 and J usage is TRBJ2-7; D possibly corresponds to TRBD2 (6 bases). The CDR3 sequence is 12 residues long. Deletions cut 2 bases from V and 9 bases from J, with 12 bases between. Germline-derived CDR1 and CDR2 are SGHDT and YYEEEE. CDR3 amino acids: CASSFGGAGQYF. The DNA of the CDR3 is TGTGCCAGCAGCTTTGGAGGGGCAGGGCAGTACTTC.

This chain uses TRBV4-1 with TRBJ2-3; D is unresolved. This CDR3 region has 13 residues. CDR1 and CDR2 (germline): MGHRA, YSYEKL. Trimming removed 0 bases at V and 5 bases at J, with 6 bases between. CDR3 DNA: TGCGCCAGCAGCCAAGATCTTATAGATACGCAGTATTTT. Protein sequence: CASSQDLIDTQYF.

The V call is TRBV5-1, the J call TRBJ2-3; D is ambiguous. CDR1 SGHRS and CDR2 YFSETQ come from the germline V gene. The CDR3 runs to 15 residues. V lost 2 bases and J 0 bases, leaving 10 bases between the germline ends. As DNA, the CDR3 is TGCGCCAGCAGCTTCCTCCTTTCTAGCACAGATACGCAGTATTTT. Translation gives CASSFLLSSTDTQYF.

This chain links TRBV7-2 with TRBJ2-7; possible D gene TRBD2, 5 bases. This CDR3 has 14 amino acids. The V gene's germline CDR1 is SGHTA and CDR2 FQGNSA. V lost 7 bases, J lost 1 base, and 14 bases lay in between. In nucleotides, the CDR3 is TGTGCCAGCACCAACGGGGTGCAATCCTACGAGCAGTACTTC. Translating it yields CASTNGVQSYEQYF.

This clonotype appeared a few times. The genes are TRBV9 and TRBJ1-2; weak D call: TRBD1 (6 bases). V lost 4 bases to trimming and J lost 8 bases, with 18 bases between them. Germline V lookup: CDR1 SGDLS, CDR2 YYNGEE. The CDR3 extends over 14 amino acids. Here the CDR3 DNA reads TGTGCCAGCAGCCCCCGGGCAGGGGATCGAGGCTACACCTTC. Protein: CASSPRAGDRGYTF.

This clonotype was observed at least ten times. This rearrangement joins TRBV5-1 to TRBJ2-5; D might be TRBD1 (5 bases). Trimming stripped 0 bases from V and 0 bases from J, with 6 bases between. Germline-derived CDR1 and CDR2 are SGHRS and YFSETQ. This CDR3 spans 14 amino acids. The CDR3 nucleotides read TGCGCCAGCAGCTTGGGACAGTACCAAGAGACCCAGTACTTC. It codes for CASSLGQYQETQYF.

CDR3 in DNA: TGCGCCAGCAGCTCCCGGGATACGAACACCGGGGAGCTGTTTTTT. Translation gives CASSSRDTNTGELFF. The chain uses TRBV5-1 and TRBJ2-2; D perhaps matches TRBD2 (5 bases). The CDR3 totals 15 residues. V was pared by 3 bases and J by 0 bases, with 9 bases between. Germline V gene sequence: CDR1 SGHRS, CDR2 YFSETQ.

This clonotype was found many times. J is TRBJ1-2 and V is TRBV5-6; possible D gene TRBD1, 6 bases. Looked up from germline, CDR1 is SGHDT and CDR2 is YYEEEE. The CDR3 contains 13 residues. Between the trimmed V and J ends, which lost 0 bases and 8 bases, there was a span of 11 bases. The CDR3 region is CASSLAGGDGYTF. CDR3 sequence (DNA): TGTGCCAGCAGCTTGGCGGGGGGCGACGGCTACACCTTC.